The rows below give T cell receptor beta chains drawn from one sample of a study of chemoradiotherapy in HPV16-positive cancers. The repertoire was sequenced with immunoSEQ multiplex PCR; TCRdb's copy has only in-frame clones and lacks some. Here the sample spans 23,000 or so clones, roughly nine tenths being singletons. The sample consisted of blood, taken from a patient who underwent chemoradiotherapy. These receptors all come from a human donor with HPV-associated anogenital cancer. Each CDR3 is given with its conserved first and last residue. A D gene is named only where the DNA matches it firmly.

>TRBJ1-2|16|TRBV19|.
CASSNPGIWGDYGYTF
>TRBJ1-2|12|TRBV2|TRBD1
CASRTGGVGYTF
>TRBJ2-2|16|TRBV7-2|.
CASSFDQDLNTGELFF
>TRBJ2-5|15|TRBV7-2|.
CASSLFSGVQETQYF
>TRBJ2-1|13|TRBV29-1|TRBD2
CSVVSGGVYEQFF
>TRBJ1-3|15|TRBV9|.
CASSPFWASGNTIYF
>TRBJ2-5|14|TRBV18|.
CASSPSDIQETQYF
>TRBJ2-2|15|TRBV7-2|TRBD2
CASRGASGRTGELFF
>TRBJ2-1|14|TRBV18|.
CASSDGPWRNEQFF
>TRBJ1-2|17|TRBV5-1|.
CASSLFGKETGNYGYTF
>TRBJ2-5|13|TRBV5-1|TRBD1
CASSSGQRETQYF
>TRBJ2-7|14|TRBV7-6|TRBD1
CASTAGTGDYEQYF
>TRBJ2-1|15|TRBV2|TRBD2
CASRLAESSYNEQFF
>TRBJ2-5|14|TRBV15|.
CATSRDSTGETQYF
>TRBJ1-2|15|TRBV7-8|.
CASSPRQGTPYGYTF
>TRBJ1-1|12|TRBV7-9|.
CASSVQGTEAFF
>TRBJ2-4|14|TRBV18|TRBD1
CASSPFRDRDIQYF
>TRBJ1-2|14|TRBV9|.
CASSVEGSNYGYTF
>TRBJ1-2|14|TRBV10-3|TRBD1
CAISEGQGFDGYTF
>TRBJ1-6|17|TRBV5-6|.
CASSWGSHSSYNSPLHF
>TRBJ2-5|14|TRBV7-8|.
CASSPGVAQETQYF
>TRBJ2-7|14|TRBV19|.
CASSPWTDSYEQYF
>TRBJ1-2|15|TRBV9|.
CASSLQATDSYGYTF
>TRBJ1-1|12|TRBV11-2|.
CASTGGAGGAFF
>TRBJ2-1|16|TRBV19|.
CASRHRQVSSYNEQFF
>TRBJ2-7|14|TRBV6-5|.
CASSPYGNPYEQYF
>TRBJ2-1|16|TRBV7-3|TRBD2
CASSFRAGGSYNEQFF
>TRBJ2-7|14|TRBV5-1|.
CASGERADSYEQYF
>TRBJ2-7|14|TRBV10-3|.
CAIKGAGRSNEQYF
>TRBJ1-5|14|TRBV5-1|.
CASSTLPGNQPQHF